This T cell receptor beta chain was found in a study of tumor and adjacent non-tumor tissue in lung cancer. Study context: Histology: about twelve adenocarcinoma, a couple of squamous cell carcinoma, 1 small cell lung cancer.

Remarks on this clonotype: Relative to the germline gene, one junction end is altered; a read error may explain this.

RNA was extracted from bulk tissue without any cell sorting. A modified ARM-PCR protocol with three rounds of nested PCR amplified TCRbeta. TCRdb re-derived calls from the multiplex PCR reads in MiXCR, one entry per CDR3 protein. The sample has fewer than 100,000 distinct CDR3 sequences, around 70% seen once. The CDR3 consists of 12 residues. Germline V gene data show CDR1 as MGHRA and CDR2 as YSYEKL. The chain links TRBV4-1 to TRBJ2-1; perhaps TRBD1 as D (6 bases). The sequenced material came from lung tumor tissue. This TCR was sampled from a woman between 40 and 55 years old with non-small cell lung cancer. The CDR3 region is CASSHRGHPQLF. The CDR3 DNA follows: TGCGCCAGCAGCCACAGGGGTCACCCGCAGCTCTTC.